Below, 30 T cell receptor beta chains from the same sample are listed, as sequenced in a study of CD8+ T cells in alopecia areata. Sequencing used cDNA as its template, made by extracting RNA and reverse transcribing it. Profiling relied on immunoSEQ multiplex PCR, and the TCRdb table lists in-frame clones only, not all of them. The sample includes roughly 170,000 clones, about 60% of them seen just once. Treatment: oral pan-JAK inhibitor, 5-10 mg twice daily. Sequenced here: CD8+ T cells sorted from blood, sampled at week 24, from a patient treated with tofacitinib. These receptors originate from a human donor with alopecia areata.

This chain links TRBV2 with TRBJ1-5; a weak D match, TRBD1 (5 bases). Trimming pared 2 bases from V and 7 bases from J, leaving 21 bases between. Germline CDR1 and CDR2: SNHLY and FYNNEI. CDR3 length: 17 amino acids. CDR3 nucleotides: TGTGCCAGCAGTGAATTCCGGGTCGGAGGGGATGGACAGCCCCAGCATTTT. Translated, it gives CASSEFRVGGDGQPQHF.

This sequence joins TRBV6-5 and TRBJ2-7; 8 positions agree with TRBD1. With 6 bases clipped from V and 5 bases from J, the junction kept 9 bases outside the gene matches. In germline, CDR1 is MNHEY, CDR2 SVGAGI. This CDR3 comprises 14 residues. The CDR3 sequence is CASSYGQGRHEQYF. CDR3 in DNA: TGTGCCAGCAGCTACGGACAGGGTCGACACGAGCAGTACTTC.

The rearrangement uses TRBV6-1 and TRBJ2-7; 12 nucleotides align to TRBD1. Germline CDR1 reads MNHNS; CDR2 reads SASEGT. This CDR3 contains 14 residues. The V segment lost 10 bases and the J segment 5 bases; nucleotides outside the gene matches: 9. Here the CDR3 reads CATIRDRGLNEQYF. The CDR3, as DNA: TGTGCCACTATCCGGGACAGGGGGCTCAACGAGCAGTACTTC.

This clone has more than one count but fewer than ten. CDR3 sequence reads: CASSQDQQGAGELFF. CDR3 DNA sequence: TGCGCCAGCAGCCAAGATCAGCAGGGGGCCGGGGAGCTGTTTTTT. The rearrangement joins TRBV4-1 to TRBJ2-2; TRBD1 matches at 7 bases. CDR1 is MGHRA and CDR2 is YSYEKL in the germline V gene. J gave up 6 bases and V 0 bases, and 4 bases lay outside the gene matches. The length of the CDR3 is 15 residues.

The J gene is TRBJ1-5, the V gene TRBV16, with TRBD1 as a possible D gene (6 bases). Trimming cost V 2 bases and J 4 bases, with 12 bases left between them. CDR1 and CDR2 from the germline V gene are KGHSY and FQNENV. The CDR3 is 15 residues long. CDR3 bases: TGTGCCAGCAGCCAAAGATACAGGGAGAATCAGCCCCAGCATTTT. It encodes CASSQRYRENQPQHF.

This clone was seen more than once but under ten times. The chain couples TRBV27 to TRBJ2-5; perhaps TRBD2 as D (5 bases). This CDR3 has 13 residues. The V gene's germline CDR1 is MNHEY and CDR2 SMNVEV (reference sequence). The V gene lost 7 bases and the J gene lost 6 bases, with 15 bases spanning the gap. Here the CDR3 reads CASTFSGGKTQYF. CDR3 DNA: TGTGCCAGCACCTTCTCTGGAGGAAAGACCCAGTACTTC.

The V call is TRBV4-1, the J call TRBJ1-1; D not certain. V shed 0 bases and J shed 6 bases, with 17 bases lying between them. The CDR3 totals 16 residues. Germline V lookup: CDR1 MGHRA, CDR2 YSYEKL. The CDR3 here is CASSQDVPSYYSEAFF. CDR3 bases: TGCGCCAGCAGCCAAGATGTCCCAAGCTATTATTCTGAAGCTTTCTTT.

This rearrangement joins TRBV25-1 to TRBJ1-2, with D possibly TRBD1 on 5 matching bases. Trimming shortened V by 5 bases and J by 3 bases, and 10 bases separated the two germline ends. Germline V gives CDR1 MGHDK, CDR2 SYGVNS. The CDR3 is 13 amino acids. The CDR3 here is CASSKGTDYGYTF. CDR3 DNA: TGTGCCAGCAGTAAGGGGACGGACTATGGCTACACCTTC.

In its sample, this clone was seen once. This chain connects TRBV4-1 to TRBJ2-7; D is perhaps TRBD1 or TRBD2 (5 bases each). The germline CDR1 and CDR2 sequences are MGHRA and YSYEKL. Trimming left V 1 base short and J 0 bases short, with 13 bases between. This CDR3 is built from 16 residues. In nucleotides, the CDR3 is TGCGCCAGCAGCCAAGTGTCGGCAGGGAGCTCCTACGAGCAGTACTTC. Translated, it gives CASSQVSAGSSYEQYF.

The chain combines TRBV10-3 with TRBJ1-2; tentative D call: TRBD1 (5 bases). Between the trimmed V and J ends, which lost 6 bases and 3 bases, there was a span of 17 bases. The CDR3 runs 15 residues. Germline assignment: CDR1 ENHRY and CDR2 SYGVKD. CDR3 region: CAIRTGTENDYGYTF. Here the CDR3 DNA reads TGTGCCATCAGGACCGGGACGGAGAATGACTATGGCTACACCTTC.

The rearrangement links TRBV4-2 to TRBJ2-7, with no clear D. V lost 4 bases and J 3 bases, leaving 10 bases between the germline ends. The germline CDR1 and CDR2 sequences are LGHNA and YNFKEQ. This CDR3 is 13 amino acids long. CDR3 sequence: CASSRENDYEQYF. CDR3 nucleotides: TGTGCCAGCAGCCGAGAAAATGACTACGAGCAGTACTTC.

V gene TRBV4-1 combines with J gene TRBJ2-7; perhaps TRBD1 as D (5 bases). CDR3 size: 16 residues. Germline-derived CDR1 and CDR2 are MGHRA and YSYEKL. V lost 0 bases and J 5 bases, leaving 17 bases between the germline ends. The CDR3 spells CASSQDGLGVVDEQYF. The CDR3 DNA sequence: TGCGCCAGCAGCCAAGATGGGCTAGGGGTGGTGGACGAGCAGTACTTC.

The genes are TRBV20-1 and TRBJ1-1; D remains ambiguous. This CDR3 is 11 amino acids long. V lost 6 bases and J 3 bases, leaving 8 bases between the germline ends. The V gene's germline CDR1 is DFQATT and CDR2 SNEGSKA (reference sequence). The chain's CDR3 is CSAPLDTEAFF. The CDR3 coding sequence is TGCAGTGCCCCCCTGGACACTGAAGCTTTCTTT.

This clone was counted a few times. The sample has other DNA sequences that encode this CDR3 too. The genes are TRBV5-6 and TRBJ1-5, with 10 bases matching TRBD1. V shed 2 bases, J shed 6 bases, and the junction held 2 bases outside the gene matches. The length of the CDR3 is 14 residues. CDR1 is SGHDT, CDR2 YYEEEE, per germline. CDR3 nucleotide sequence: TGTGCCAGCAGCTTCGGACAGGGGGGTCAGCCCCAGCATTTT. It yields the protein CASSFGQGGQPQHF.

CDR3 bases: TGTGCCAGCAGCGGGACAGCGAATAATGAAAAACTGTTTTTT. It yields the protein CASSGTANNEKLFF. The gene calls are TRBV6-5 and TRBJ1-4, with 7 bases that match TRBD1. V was clipped by 6 bases and J by 4 bases; unmatched bases: 5. The germline gives CDR1 MNHEY, CDR2 SVGAGI. This CDR3 is built from 14 residues.

This clone has a single count. This rearrangement joins TRBV15 to TRBJ1-5; D uncertain. V lost 0 bases to trimming and J lost 5 bases, with 11 bases between them. CDR3 length equals 15 residues. CDR1 and CDR2 from the germline V gene are LNHNV and YYDKDF (reference sequence). CDR3 bases: TGTGCCACCAGCAGAGAGGCCTACTTCGATCAGCCCCAGCATTTT. Its protein is CATSREAYFDQPQHF.

The chain links TRBV7-9 to TRBJ2-7; TRBD2 is a possible D gene (6 bases). This CDR3 spans 15 amino acids. V was shortened by 5 bases and J by 3 bases, with 17 bases between the two germline ends. The germline V gene has CDR1 SEHNR and CDR2 FQNEAQ (reference sequence). CDR3 protein: CASSQRAGPDYEQYF. The CDR3 DNA reads TGTGCCAGCAGCCAACGTGCGGGGCCCGACTACGAGCAGTACTTC. The full variable domain, completed using reference TRBV7-9 and TRBJ2-7, is DTGVSQNPRHKITKRGQNVTFRCDPISEHNRLYWYRQTLGQGPEFLTYFQNEAQLEKSRLLSDRFSAERPKGSFSTLEIQRTEQGDSAMYLCASSQRAGPDYEQYFGPGTRLTVT.

The chain carries TRBV6-1 and TRBJ2-1; D unclear. This CDR3 region has 13 residues. The ends were cut back, 2 bases at V and 4 bases at J, with 6 bases in the middle. CDR1 is MNHNS, CDR2 SASEGT, per germline. The CDR3 nucleotides read TGTGCCAGCAGTGAATGGATATACAATGAGCAGTTCTTC. Its translation is CASSEWIYNEQFF.

The CDR3 region is CASSPLEERGSPYNEQFF. The CDR3 DNA reads as TGTGCCAGCAGCCCCCTGGAGGAGCGGGGGTCCCCCTACAATGAGCAGTTCTTC. The V call is TRBV4-2, the J call TRBJ2-1; TRBD2 matches at 8 bases. V gave up 4 bases and J gave up 2 bases; unmatched junction bases: 13. The CDR3 contains 18 residues. Germline loops: CDR1 LGHNA, CDR2 YNFKEQ.

The chain is built from TRBV6-5 and TRBJ2-6; D not resolved. V was trimmed by 0 bases and J by 4 bases, leaving 4 bases between them. Germline V lookup: CDR1 MNHEY, CDR2 SVGAGI. The CDR3 length is 14 residues. CDR3 residues: CASSYSIGANVLTF. For the CDR3, the DNA is TGTGCCAGCAGTTACTCGATCGGGGCCAACGTCCTGACTTTC.

The rearrangement uses TRBV9 and TRBJ1-1; a possible D gene is TRBD1 (5 bases). The CDR3 consists of 10 residues. CDR1 is SGDLS and CDR2 is YYNGEE in the germline V gene. The ends were cut back, 7 bases at V and 8 bases at J, with 9 bases in the middle. CDR3 loop: CASGGAEAFF. The CDR3 DNA is TGTGCCAGCGGAGGGGCAGAAGCTTTCTTT.

J is TRBJ2-2 and V is TRBV7-9; 13 bases align to TRBD2. Germline V gene sequence: CDR1 SEHNR, CDR2 FQNEAQ (reference sequence). The CDR3 contains 16 residues. J gave up 4 bases and V 5 bases, and 4 bases lay outside the gene matches. This chain's CDR3 is CASSTRTSGSTGELFF. CDR3 nucleotides: TGTGCCAGCAGCACCCGGACTAGCGGGAGCACCGGGGAGCTGTTTTTT.

The chain carries TRBV5-1 and TRBJ1-1; D is possibly TRBD1 (5 bases). Germline V gives CDR1 SGHRS, CDR2 YFSETQ. Deletions cut 4 bases from V and 3 bases from J, with 16 bases between. The CDR3 is 15 amino acids. The CDR3 region is CASSIRRGLDTEAFF. The CDR3 DNA reads as TGCGCCAGCAGCATACGTCGGGGGTTGGACACTGAAGCTTTCTTT.

This clone has a handful of counts. The chain links TRBV6-5 to TRBJ2-2; perhaps TRBD1 as D (6 bases). V dropped 5 bases and J dropped 3 bases, with 13 bases sitting between them. There are 15 residues in the CDR3. The germline V gene has CDR1 MNHEY and CDR2 SVGAGI. In DNA form, the CDR3 reads TGTGCCAGCAGTGGCCGGGACAAAGACACCGGGGAGCTGTTTTTT. Translated, it gives CASSGRDKDTGELFF.

The gene calls are TRBV14 and TRBJ1-1, with unresolved D. V was shortened by 5 bases and J by 0 bases, with 4 bases between the two germline ends. The germline gives CDR1 SGHDN, CDR2 FVKESK. The CDR3 consists of 12 residues. The DNA of the CDR3 is TGTGCCAGCAGCTCAGTGAACACTGAAGCTTTCTTT. Its translation is CASSSVNTEAFF.

This clone was seen only a few times. V gene TRBV13 combines with J gene TRBJ2-3; D gene unclear. V was pared by 2 bases and J by 4 bases, with 7 bases between. CDR1 and CDR2 (germline): PRHDT, FYEKMQ (reference sequence). The CDR3 has 13 residues. CDR3 nucleotides: TGTGCCAGCAGCTTATATTCCCCAGATACGCAGTATTTT. Its protein is CASSLYSPDTQYF.

The gene calls are TRBV27 and TRBJ1-2; 7 bases are shared with TRBD1. The CDR3 is 14 residues long. V trimming: 3 bases; J trimming: 4 bases; junction bases outside the gene matches: 5. The germline CDR1 and CDR2 sequences are MNHEY and SMNVEV (reference sequence). CDR3 in DNA: TGTGCCAGCAGTTTGGGACAGAACCTCTATGGCTACACCTTC. It codes for CASSLGQNLYGYTF.

The chain carries TRBV7-9 and TRBJ1-1, with unresolved D. This CDR3 has 13 residues. From germline, CDR1 is SEHNR and CDR2 FQNEAQ (reference sequence). The ends were cut back, 7 bases at V and 0 bases at J, with 9 bases in the middle. CDR3 DNA: TGTGCCAGCATACCCCCATTGAACACTGAAGCTTTCTTT. It codes for CASIPPLNTEAFF.

The CDR3 here is CASSLGGLANYGYTF. CDR3 DNA sequence: TGTGCCAGCAGCCTCGGAGGATTGGCTAACTATGGCTACACCTTC. The rearrangement joins TRBV7-9 to TRBJ1-2; D is unresolved. CDR1 SEHNR and CDR2 FQNEAQ come from the germline V gene (reference sequence). V lost 5 bases, J lost 0 bases, and 13 bases lay in between. CDR3 size: 15 residues.

V and J are TRBV29-1 and TRBJ2-1; the D gene is possibly TRBD1 (5 bases). Germline V lookup: CDR1 SQVTM, CDR2 ANQGSEA. Trimming removed 4 bases at V and 1 base at J, with 14 bases between. CDR3 length: 15 residues. CDR3 loop: CSVGPRGISYNEQFF. The CDR3 nucleotides read TGCAGCGTTGGGCCAAGGGGAATTTCCTACAATGAGCAGTTCTTC.